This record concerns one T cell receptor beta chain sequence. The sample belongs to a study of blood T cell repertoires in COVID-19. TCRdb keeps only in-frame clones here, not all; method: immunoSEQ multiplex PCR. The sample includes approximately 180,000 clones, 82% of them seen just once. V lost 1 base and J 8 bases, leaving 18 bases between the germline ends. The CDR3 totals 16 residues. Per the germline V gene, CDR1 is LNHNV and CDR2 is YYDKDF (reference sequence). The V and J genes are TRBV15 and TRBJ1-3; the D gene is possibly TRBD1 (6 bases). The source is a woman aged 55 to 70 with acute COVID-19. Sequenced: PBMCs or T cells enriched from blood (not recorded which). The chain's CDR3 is CATSRGRGQLADTIYF. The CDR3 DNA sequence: TGTGCCACCAGCAGAGGCAGGGGTCAGCTTGCGGACACCATATATTTT.